This is a list of T cell receptor beta chains from one sample in a study of T cells in Graves' hyperthyroidism and ophthalmopathy. TCRdb ran MiXCR on the multiplex PCR reads and lists one entry per CDR3 protein. Here the sample spans 660,000 or so distinct CDR3 sequences, just under 45% being singletons. Sequencing was carried out using peripheral blood or thyroid tissue (not recorded which). These receptors came from an adult man with Graves' disease, either hyperthyroidism or ophthalmopathy (not recorded which). Both conserved end residues are part of each CDR3. The D gene is left open where the match is weak. Rows give clone size only sometimes, using once, few, many, or a class for an expanded clone.

TRBJ2-7 TRBV20-1 TRBD2 many TGCAGTGCTACAGGACCGCCGGGACTACACTACGAGCAGTACTTC CSATGPPGLHYEQYF
TRBJ2-7 TRBV7-2 NA NA TGTGCCAGCACTCGGCCTCCCGCACCCGAGCAGTACTTC CASTRPPAPEQYF
TRBJ1-1 TRBV11-2 NA NA TGTGCCAGCGGGAGTCGGGCGAACACTGAAGCTTTCTTT CASGSRANTEAFF
TRBJ2-5 TRBV7-9 NA many TGTGCCAGCAGCTTGTCGGTGAGGGAAGAGACCCAGTACTTC CASSLSVREETQYF
TRBJ1-2 TRBV7-2 NA many TGTGCCAGCAGCCCGGGCCTCGGCCAAGGCTACACCTTC CASSPGLGQGYTF
TRBJ1-6 TRBV5-1 NA NA TGCGCCAGCAGCTTGGGGATGGCGGGAAATAATTCACCCCTCCACTTT CASSLGMAGNNSPLHF
TRBJ1-1 TRBV7-3 TRBD1 few TGTGCCAGCAGCCCAGGGGGCGGGAATGAAGCTTTCTTT CASSPGGGNEAFF
TRBJ2-7 TRBV7-9 TRBD1 NA TGTGCCAGCAGCTTAAAGGGGACAGGGATCTACGAGCAGTACTTC CASSLKGTGIYEQYF
TRBJ2-7 TRBV6-2/TRBV6-3 NA few TGTGCCAGCAGTCCGACCGGGAGAACGGGATACGAGCAGTACTTC CASSPTGRTGYEQYF
TRBJ1-2 TRBV5-1 NA NA TGCGCCAGCAGCCTGTCGGAGGGGGGCGGCTACACCTTC CASSLSEGGGYTF
TRBJ2-7 TRBV2 TRBD1 many TGTGCCAGCAGCCGGGACAGGCCCTACGAGCAGTACTTC CASSRDRPYEQYF